The rows below give T cell receptor beta chains drawn from one sample of a study of T cells in Graves' hyperthyroidism and ophthalmopathy. TCRdb used MiXCR to reprocess the multiplex PCR reads, holding one entry per CDR3 protein. The sample yields 550,000 to 600,000 distinct CDR3 sequences, 14% seen once. The sequencing sample was made of blood. The receptor set was obtained from a woman between 18 and 29 years old with Graves' ophthalmopathy. The CDR3 runs from the conserved cysteine through the conserved F or W. D genes are given only for firm matches. Some rows have no size entry. The others give once, few or many, or a class for an expanded clone.

v_gene: TRBV7-8; abundance: few; j_gene: TRBJ1-5; d_gene: -; CDR3aa: CASSLEGERTSQHF; CDR3nt: TGTGCCAGCAGCTTAGAGGGGGAGAGGACGTCCCAGCATTTT
v_gene: TRBV11-2; abundance: many; j_gene: TRBJ1-1; d_gene: TRBD1; CDR3aa: CASSPRALGQGKYGEAFF; CDR3nt: TGTGCCAGCAGCCCCCGCGCCTTAGGACAGGGGAAGTATGGTGAAGCTTTCTTT
v_gene: TRBV4-1; abundance: few; j_gene: TRBJ2-5; d_gene: TRBD2; CDR3aa: CASSLPGGPQETQYF; CDR3nt: TGCGCCAGCAGCCTACCGGGAGGGCCACAAGAGACCCAGTACTTC
v_gene: TRBV4-1; abundance: few; j_gene: TRBJ2-2; d_gene: TRBD2; CDR3aa: CASSPSAGRWTGELFF; CDR3nt: TGCGCCAGCAGCCCATCAGCGGGAAGGTGGACCGGGGAGCTGTTTTTT
v_gene: TRBV5-8; abundance: -; j_gene: TRBJ2-1; d_gene: TRBD2; CDR3aa: CASSFSGGGQEQFF; CDR3nt: TGTGCCAGCAGCTTTAGCGGGGGGGGGCAGGAGCAGTTCTTC
v_gene: TRBV7-9; abundance: -; j_gene: TRBJ1-1; d_gene: -; CDR3aa: CASSALGVNTEAFF; CDR3nt: TGTGCCAGCAGCGCGCTGGGAGTGAACACTGAAGCTTTCTTT
v_gene: TRBV20-1; abundance: -; j_gene: TRBJ1-2; d_gene: TRBD1; CDR3aa: CSAWTGGVGYTF; CDR3nt: TGCAGTGCATGGACAGGGGGTGTTGGCTACACCTTC
v_gene: TRBV3-1; abundance: once; j_gene: TRBJ2-2; d_gene: TRBD2; CDR3aa: CASSEGLAELTGELFF; CDR3nt: TGTGCCAGCAGCGAGGGACTAGCGGAGCTCACCGGGGAGCTGTTTTTT
v_gene: TRBV2; abundance: many; j_gene: TRBJ1-2; d_gene: -; CDR3aa: CASTRANYGYTF; CDR3nt: TGTGCCAGCACGAGAGCTAACTATGGCTACACCTTC
v_gene: TRBV2; abundance: many; j_gene: TRBJ2-3; d_gene: -; CDR3aa: CASSDGTGTDTQYF; CDR3nt: TGTGCCAGCAGTGACGGGACTGGCACAGATACGCAGTATTTT
v_gene: TRBV6-5; abundance: -; j_gene: TRBJ2-1; d_gene: TRBD1; CDR3aa: CASSYRTGGRGDEQFF; CDR3nt: TGTGCCAGCAGTTATAGGACAGGGGGCCGAGGGGATGAGCAGTTCTTC
v_gene: TRBV19; abundance: many; j_gene: TRBJ1-2; d_gene: -; CDR3aa: CASSTQYSTGGYTF; CDR3nt: TGTGCCAGTAGTACCCAATACAGTACGGGCGGCTACACCTTC
v_gene: TRBV20-1; abundance: many; j_gene: TRBJ2-3; d_gene: -; CDR3aa: CSAREGGKTFTDTQYF; CDR3nt: TGCAGTGCTAGAGAGGGCGGGAAAACATTCACAGATACGCAGTATTTT
v_gene: TRBV29-1; abundance: many; j_gene: TRBJ1-2; d_gene: TRBD1; CDR3aa: CSVAKDRAVGYGYTF; CDR3nt: TGCAGCGTTGCTAAGGACAGGGCGGTGGGCTATGGCTACACCTTC
v_gene: TRBV7-8; abundance: many; j_gene: TRBJ2-5; d_gene: TRBD2; CDR3aa: CASRRLAGLNQETQYF; CDR3nt: TGTGCCAGCAGGAGACTAGCGGGTCTAAACCAAGAGACCCAGTACTTC
v_gene: TRBV5-1; abundance: -; j_gene: TRBJ2-3; d_gene: -; CDR3aa: CASSIPGTDTQYF; CDR3nt: TGCGCCAGCAGCATTCCGGGCACAGATACGCAGTATTTT
v_gene: TRBV28; abundance: many; j_gene: TRBJ1-5; d_gene: -; CDR3aa: CASSPRDWGTNQPQHF; CDR3nt: TGTGCCAGCAGTCCCCGGGACTGGGGTACCAATCAGCCCCAGCATTTT
v_gene: TRBV24-1; abundance: many; j_gene: TRBJ2-1; d_gene: -; CDR3aa: CATSDLEHSREQFF; CDR3nt: TGTGCCACCAGTGATTTAGAGCACAGTCGTGAGCAGTTCTTC
v_gene: TRBV11-2; abundance: many; j_gene: TRBJ2-4; d_gene: -; CDR3aa: CASSPAEAKNIQYF; CDR3nt: TGTGCCAGCAGCCCGGCGGAGGCCAAAAACATTCAGTACTTC
v_gene: TRBV11-2; abundance: many; j_gene: TRBJ2-7; d_gene: TRBD1; CDR3aa: CASRPGQGSSYEQYF; CDR3nt: TGTGCCAGCAGACCCGGACAGGGGAGCTCCTACGAGCAGTACTTC
v_gene: TRBV27; abundance: many; j_gene: TRBJ2-7; d_gene: -; CDR3aa: CASSLSPWAPTYEQYF; CDR3nt: TGTGCCAGCAGTTTATCCCCATGGGCCCCAACCTACGAGCAGTACTTC
v_gene: TRBV7-3; abundance: many; j_gene: TRBJ1-2; d_gene: -; CDR3aa: CATRDQSNYGYTF; CDR3nt: TGTGCCACCAGGGACCAGTCTAACTATGGCTACACCTTC
v_gene: TRBV12-3/TRBV12-4; abundance: -; j_gene: TRBJ1-2; d_gene: -; CDR3aa: CASIRSNYGYTF; CDR3nt: TGTGCCAGCATCAGGTCTAACTATGGCTACACCTTC
v_gene: TRBV27; abundance: many; j_gene: TRBJ1-5; d_gene: -; CDR3aa: CASSLSLAANQPQHF; CDR3nt: TGTGCCAGCAGTTTATCGTTGGCAGCTAATCAGCCCCAGCATTTT
v_gene: TRBV25-1; abundance: few; j_gene: TRBJ2-2; d_gene: TRBD2; CDR3aa: CASLAGGWTGELFF; CDR3nt: TGTGCCAGCCTAGCGGGAGGGTGGACCGGGGAGCTGTTTTTT
v_gene: TRBV11-3; abundance: -; j_gene: TRBJ2-2; d_gene: -; CDR3aa: CASSPPSGRAGELFF; CDR3nt: TGTGCCAGCAGCCCCCCCTCCGGCAGGGCCGGGGAGCTGTTTTTT
v_gene: TRBV28; abundance: few; j_gene: TRBJ1-2; d_gene: -; CDR3aa: CASSLQPYGYTF; CDR3nt: TGTGCCAGCAGTTTACAACCCTATGGCTACACCTTC
v_gene: TRBV7-8; abundance: many; j_gene: TRBJ2-3; d_gene: TRBD2; CDR3aa: CASSPFGRGSTDTQYF; CDR3nt: TGTGCCAGCAGCCCTTTCGGGAGGGGTAGCACAGATACGCAGTATTTT
v_gene: TRBV24-1; abundance: -; j_gene: TRBJ1-1; d_gene: -; CDR3aa: CATSDPTDQGTEAFF; CDR3nt: TGTGCCACCAGTGACCCGACAGACCAGGGGACTGAAGCTTTCTTT
v_gene: TRBV9; abundance: -; j_gene: TRBJ1-1; d_gene: -; CDR3aa: CASSRGRAGGTEAFF; CDR3nt: TGTGCCAGCAGTCGAGGCCGGGCTGGGGGAACTGAAGCTTTCTTT
v_gene: TRBV4-1; abundance: few; j_gene: TRBJ2-7; d_gene: TRBD1; CDR3aa: CASSPTGTGDYEQYF; CDR3nt: TGCGCCAGCAGCCCGACCGGGACAGGGGACTACGAGCAGTACTTC
v_gene: TRBV6-6; abundance: many; j_gene: TRBJ2-7; d_gene: TRBD2; CDR3aa: CASSYFFGGVYEQYF; CDR3nt: TGTGCCAGCAGTTACTTCTTCGGGGGGGTTTACGAGCAGTACTTC
v_gene: TRBV7-2; abundance: many; j_gene: TRBJ2-1; d_gene: TRBD2; CDR3aa: CASSLDGSGNEQFF; CDR3nt: TGTGCCAGCAGCTTAGACGGTAGCGGGAATGAGCAGTTCTTC
v_gene: TRBV6-1; abundance: many; j_gene: TRBJ1-1; d_gene: TRBD1; CDR3aa: CASTKQGVAFF; CDR3nt: TGTGCCAGCACCAAACAGGGGGTGGCTTTCTTT
v_gene: TRBV18; abundance: many; j_gene: TRBJ2-1; d_gene: TRBD2; CDR3aa: CASSGTSGNPIHEQFF; CDR3nt: TGTGCCAGCTCTGGGACTAGCGGGAACCCTATCCATGAGCAGTTCTTC
v_gene: TRBV7-7; abundance: -; j_gene: TRBJ1-5; d_gene: TRBD1; CDR3aa: CASSANRDRVSNQPQHF; CDR3nt: TGTGCTAGCAGCGCCAACCGGGACAGGGTTAGCAATCAGCCCCAGCATTTT
v_gene: TRBV29-1; abundance: -; j_gene: TRBJ1-3; d_gene: -; CDR3aa: CSVDARGAGNTIYF; CDR3nt: TGCAGCGTTGACGCGAGAGGGGCTGGAAACACCATATATTTT
v_gene: TRBV5-8; abundance: few; j_gene: TRBJ1-5; d_gene: -; CDR3aa: CASSLGEVQPQHF; CDR3nt: TGTGCCAGCAGCTTGGGGGAGGTTCAGCCCCAGCATTTT
v_gene: TRBV7-2; abundance: many; j_gene: TRBJ1-2; d_gene: -; CDR3aa: CASSRWETSNYGYTF; CDR3nt: TGTGCCAGCAGTAGGTGGGAGACGTCTAACTATGGCTACACCTTC
v_gene: TRBV4-1; abundance: -; j_gene: TRBJ1-3; d_gene: -; CDR3aa: CASSPPFPKTTSGNTIYF; CDR3nt: TGCGCCAGCAGCCCCCCCTTCCCAAAGACTACCTCTGGAAACACCATATATTTT
v_gene: TRBV11-2; abundance: many; j_gene: TRBJ2-7; d_gene: TRBD1; CDR3aa: CASSLDRTGLPYEQYF; CDR3nt: TGTGCCAGCAGCTTAGATCGGACAGGCCTCCCCTACGAGCAGTACTTC
v_gene: TRBV28; abundance: many; j_gene: TRBJ2-3; d_gene: TRBD1; CDR3aa: CASSIRQGAEDTQYF; CDR3nt: TGTGCCAGCAGTATTCGACAGGGGGCGGAAGATACGCAGTATTTT
v_gene: TRBV29-1; abundance: few; j_gene: TRBJ1-2; d_gene: -; CDR3aa: CSVESTGGRGGWTGYGYTF; CDR3nt: TGCAGCGTTGAAAGTACGGGGGGCAGGGGAGGATGGACTGGCTATGGCTACACCTTC
v_gene: TRBV7-6; abundance: many; j_gene: TRBJ2-3; d_gene: -; CDR3aa: CASSSYRSATDTQYF; CDR3nt: TGTGCCAGCAGCTCATACCGGTCCGCCACAGATACGCAGTATTTT
v_gene: TRBV27; abundance: -; j_gene: TRBJ1-4; d_gene: TRBD1; CDR3aa: CASSLSRTGVGEKLFF; CDR3nt: TGTGCCAGCAGTTTATCGCGGACAGGGGTCGGGGAAAAACTGTTTTTT
v_gene: TRBV20-1; abundance: -; j_gene: TRBJ1-2; d_gene: -; CDR3aa: CSASRPGANYGYTF; CDR3nt: TGCAGTGCTAGCCGTCCGGGGGCGAACTATGGCTACACCTTC
v_gene: TRBV2; abundance: many; j_gene: TRBJ2-1; d_gene: -; CDR3aa: CASSKLAFSYNEQFF; CDR3nt: TGTGCCAGCAGCAAACTAGCCTTCTCCTACAATGAGCAGTTCTTC
v_gene: TRBV7-2; abundance: many; j_gene: TRBJ2-3; d_gene: TRBD1; CDR3aa: CASSLTTGANTDTQYF; CDR3nt: TGTGCCAGCAGCTTAACGACAGGGGCCAACACAGATACGCAGTATTTT
v_gene: TRBV28; abundance: many; j_gene: TRBJ2-3; d_gene: -; CDR3aa: CASSLGGLVPDTQYF; CDR3nt: TGTGCCAGCAGCCTCGGGGGGCTGGTACCAGATACGCAGTATTTT
v_gene: TRBV2; abundance: many; j_gene: TRBJ1-5; d_gene: -; CDR3aa: CASSVGGTQPQHF; CDR3nt: TGTGCCAGCAGTGTCGGGGGAACCCAGCCCCAGCATTTT
v_gene: TRBV4-1; abundance: -; j_gene: TRBJ2-4; d_gene: -; CDR3aa: CASSQPLVGAKNIQYF; CDR3nt: TGCGCCAGCAGCCAGCCCCTTGTAGGGGCCAAAAACATTCAGTACTTC